This entry features one TCR beta chain sequence. With 6 bases clipped from V and 4 bases from J, the junction kept 10 bases outside the gene matches. The CDR3 is 15 residues long. CDR1 and CDR2 from the germline V gene are MNHEY and SVGAGI. The study recruited people aged 18 to 89 years across roughly 25 US areas. Assignments of participants to cohorts depended upon their own reported clinical history. The source of the sample is a study of blood T cell repertoires in COVID-19. Study summary: COVID-19 samples from acute and convalescent phases originated in the United States, Italy and Spain.

Per the original data handling: Reference gene primer amplification gave estimated nucleated cell counts. TCRdb keeps only in-frame clones here, not all; method: immunoSEQ multiplex PCR. Clonal size and the V and J genes are those of that table, whereas D and trimming came from the DNA. Among about 260,000 clones listed, around 90% were seen once. The sample consisted of PBMCs or T cells enriched from blood (not recorded which). This rearrangement joins TRBV6-5 to TRBJ2-3; TRBD2 agrees at 7 bases. The sequence was collected from a woman aged 50 to 65 who had recovered from COVID-19. For the CDR3, the DNA is TGTGCCAGCAGCCGCCTCGCGGGAGAGGCAGATACGCAGTATTTT. It yields the protein CASSRLAGEADTQYF.